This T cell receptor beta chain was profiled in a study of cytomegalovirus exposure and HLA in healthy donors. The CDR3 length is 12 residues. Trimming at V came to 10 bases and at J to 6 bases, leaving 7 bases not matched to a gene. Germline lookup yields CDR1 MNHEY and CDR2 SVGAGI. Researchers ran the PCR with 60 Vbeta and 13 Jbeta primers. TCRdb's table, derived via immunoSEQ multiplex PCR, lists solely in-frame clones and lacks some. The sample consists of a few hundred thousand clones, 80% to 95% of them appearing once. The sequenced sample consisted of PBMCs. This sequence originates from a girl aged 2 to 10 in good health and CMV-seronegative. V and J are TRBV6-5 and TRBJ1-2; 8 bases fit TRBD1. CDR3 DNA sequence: TGTGCCACCGAGGGACAGGCTAATGGCTACACCTTC. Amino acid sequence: CATEGQANGYTF.